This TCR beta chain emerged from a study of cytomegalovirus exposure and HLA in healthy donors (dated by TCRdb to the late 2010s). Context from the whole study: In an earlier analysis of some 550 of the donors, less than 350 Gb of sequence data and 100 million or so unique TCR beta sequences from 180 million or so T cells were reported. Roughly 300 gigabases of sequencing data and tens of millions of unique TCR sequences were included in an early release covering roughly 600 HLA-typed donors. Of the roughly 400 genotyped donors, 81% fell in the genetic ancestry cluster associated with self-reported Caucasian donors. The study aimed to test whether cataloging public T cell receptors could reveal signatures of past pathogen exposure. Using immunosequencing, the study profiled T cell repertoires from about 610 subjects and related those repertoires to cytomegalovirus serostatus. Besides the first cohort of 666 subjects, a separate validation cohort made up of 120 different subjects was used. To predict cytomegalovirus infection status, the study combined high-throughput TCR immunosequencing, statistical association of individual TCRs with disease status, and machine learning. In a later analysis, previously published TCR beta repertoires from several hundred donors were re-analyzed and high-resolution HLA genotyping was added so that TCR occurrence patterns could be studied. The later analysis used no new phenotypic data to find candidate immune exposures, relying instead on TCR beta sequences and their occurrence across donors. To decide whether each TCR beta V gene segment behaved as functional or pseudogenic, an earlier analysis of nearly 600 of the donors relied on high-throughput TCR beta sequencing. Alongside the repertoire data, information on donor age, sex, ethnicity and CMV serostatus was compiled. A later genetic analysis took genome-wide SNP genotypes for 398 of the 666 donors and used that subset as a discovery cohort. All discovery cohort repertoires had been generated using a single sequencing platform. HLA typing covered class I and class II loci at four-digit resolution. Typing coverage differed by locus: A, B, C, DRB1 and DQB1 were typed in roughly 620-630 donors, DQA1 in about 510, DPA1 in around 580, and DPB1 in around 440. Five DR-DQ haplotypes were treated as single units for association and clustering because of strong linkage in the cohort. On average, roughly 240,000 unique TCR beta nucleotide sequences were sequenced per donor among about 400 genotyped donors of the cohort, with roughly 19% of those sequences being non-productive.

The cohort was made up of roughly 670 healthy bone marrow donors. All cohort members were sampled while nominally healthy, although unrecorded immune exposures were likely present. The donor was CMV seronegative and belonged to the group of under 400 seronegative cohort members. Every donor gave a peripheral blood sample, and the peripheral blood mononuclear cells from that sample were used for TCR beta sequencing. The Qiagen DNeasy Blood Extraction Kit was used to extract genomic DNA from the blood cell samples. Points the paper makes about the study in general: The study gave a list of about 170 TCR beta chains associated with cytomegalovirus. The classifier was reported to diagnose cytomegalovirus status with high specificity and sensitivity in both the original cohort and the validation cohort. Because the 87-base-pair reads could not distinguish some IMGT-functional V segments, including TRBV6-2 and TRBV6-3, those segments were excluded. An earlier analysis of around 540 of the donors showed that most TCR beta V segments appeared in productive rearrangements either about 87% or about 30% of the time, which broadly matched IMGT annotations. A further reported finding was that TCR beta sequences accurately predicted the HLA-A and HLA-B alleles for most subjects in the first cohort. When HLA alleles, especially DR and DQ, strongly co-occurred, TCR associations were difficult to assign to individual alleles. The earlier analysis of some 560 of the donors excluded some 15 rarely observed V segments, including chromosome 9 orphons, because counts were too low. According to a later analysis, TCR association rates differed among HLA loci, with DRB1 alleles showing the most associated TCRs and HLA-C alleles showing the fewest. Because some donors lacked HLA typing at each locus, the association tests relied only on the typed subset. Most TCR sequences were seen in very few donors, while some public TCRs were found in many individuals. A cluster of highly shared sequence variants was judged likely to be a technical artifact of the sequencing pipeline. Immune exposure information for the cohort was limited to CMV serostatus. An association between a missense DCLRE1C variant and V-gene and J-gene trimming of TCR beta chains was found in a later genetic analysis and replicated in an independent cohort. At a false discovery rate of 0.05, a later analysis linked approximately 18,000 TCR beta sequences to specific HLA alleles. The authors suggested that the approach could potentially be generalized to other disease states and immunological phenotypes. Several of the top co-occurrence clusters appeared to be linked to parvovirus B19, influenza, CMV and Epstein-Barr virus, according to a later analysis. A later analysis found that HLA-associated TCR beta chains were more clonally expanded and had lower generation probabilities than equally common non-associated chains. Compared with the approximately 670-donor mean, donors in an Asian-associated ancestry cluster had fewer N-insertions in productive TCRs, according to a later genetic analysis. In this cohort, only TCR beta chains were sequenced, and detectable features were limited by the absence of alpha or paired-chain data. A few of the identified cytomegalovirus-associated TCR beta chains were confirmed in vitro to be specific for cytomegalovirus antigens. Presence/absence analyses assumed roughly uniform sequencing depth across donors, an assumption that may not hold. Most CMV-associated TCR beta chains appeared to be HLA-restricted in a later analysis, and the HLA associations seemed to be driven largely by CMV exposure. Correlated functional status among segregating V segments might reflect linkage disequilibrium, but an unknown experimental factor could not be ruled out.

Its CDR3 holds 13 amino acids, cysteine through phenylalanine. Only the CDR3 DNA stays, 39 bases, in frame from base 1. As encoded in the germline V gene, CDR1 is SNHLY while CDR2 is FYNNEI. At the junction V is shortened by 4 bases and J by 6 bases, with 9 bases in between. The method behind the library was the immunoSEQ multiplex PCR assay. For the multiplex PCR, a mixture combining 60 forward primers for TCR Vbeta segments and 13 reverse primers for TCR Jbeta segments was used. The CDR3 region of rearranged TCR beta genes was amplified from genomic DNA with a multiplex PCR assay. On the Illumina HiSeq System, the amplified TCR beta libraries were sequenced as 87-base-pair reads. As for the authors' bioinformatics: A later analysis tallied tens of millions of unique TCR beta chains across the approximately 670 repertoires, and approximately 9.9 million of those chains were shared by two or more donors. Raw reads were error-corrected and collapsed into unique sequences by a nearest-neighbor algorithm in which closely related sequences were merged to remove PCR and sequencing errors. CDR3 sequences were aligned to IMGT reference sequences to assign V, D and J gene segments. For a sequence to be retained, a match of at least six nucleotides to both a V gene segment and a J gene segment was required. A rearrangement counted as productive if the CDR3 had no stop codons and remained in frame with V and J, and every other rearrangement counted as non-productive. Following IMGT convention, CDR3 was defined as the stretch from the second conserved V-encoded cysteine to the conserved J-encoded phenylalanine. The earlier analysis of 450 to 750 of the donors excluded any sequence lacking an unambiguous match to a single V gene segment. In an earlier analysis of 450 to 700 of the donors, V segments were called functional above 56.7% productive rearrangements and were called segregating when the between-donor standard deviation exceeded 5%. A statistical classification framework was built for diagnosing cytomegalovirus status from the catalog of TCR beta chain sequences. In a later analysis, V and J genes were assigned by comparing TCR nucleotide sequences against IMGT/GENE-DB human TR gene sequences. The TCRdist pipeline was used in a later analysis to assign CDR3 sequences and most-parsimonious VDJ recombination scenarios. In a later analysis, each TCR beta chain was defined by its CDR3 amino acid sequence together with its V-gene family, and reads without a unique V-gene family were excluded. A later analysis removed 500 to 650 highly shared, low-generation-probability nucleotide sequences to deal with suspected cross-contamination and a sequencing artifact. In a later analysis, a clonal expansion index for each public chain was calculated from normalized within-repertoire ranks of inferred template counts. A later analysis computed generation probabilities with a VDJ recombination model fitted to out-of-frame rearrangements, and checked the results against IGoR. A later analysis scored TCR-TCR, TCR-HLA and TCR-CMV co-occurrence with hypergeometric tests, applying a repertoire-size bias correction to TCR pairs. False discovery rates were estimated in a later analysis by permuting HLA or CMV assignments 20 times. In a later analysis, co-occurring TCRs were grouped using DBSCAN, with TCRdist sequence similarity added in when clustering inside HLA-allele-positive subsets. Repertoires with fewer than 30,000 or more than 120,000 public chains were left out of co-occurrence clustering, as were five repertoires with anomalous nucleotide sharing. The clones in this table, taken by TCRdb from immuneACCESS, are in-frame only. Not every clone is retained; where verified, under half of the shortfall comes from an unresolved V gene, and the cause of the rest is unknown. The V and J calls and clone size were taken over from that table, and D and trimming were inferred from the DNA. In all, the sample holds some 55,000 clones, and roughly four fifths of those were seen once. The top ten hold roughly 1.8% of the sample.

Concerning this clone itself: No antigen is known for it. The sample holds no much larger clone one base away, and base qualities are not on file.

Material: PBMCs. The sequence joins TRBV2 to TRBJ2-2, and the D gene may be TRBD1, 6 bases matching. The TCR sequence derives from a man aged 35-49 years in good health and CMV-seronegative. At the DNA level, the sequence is TGTGCCAGCAGTGCTAGACAGGCCGGGGAGCTGTTTTTT. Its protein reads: CASSARQAGELFF.